A selection of T cell receptor beta chains follows, all from one sample in a study of cytomegalovirus exposure and HLA in healthy donors. Clones were sequenced by immunoSEQ multiplex PCR, and TCRdb holds only the in-frame ones, with some missing. The sample contains roughly 84,000 clones, around 82% of which appear only once. Sequenced sample: PBMCs. These receptors were collected from a man aged 50 or older in good health and CMV-seronegative. CDR3s include the opening cysteine and the closing phenylalanine or tryptophan. The D gene is left open where the match is weak. Expanded clones get a size class; other rows say once, few or many, or leave the size out.

J: TRBJ2-7; V: TRBV4-2; size: NA; D: NA; CDR3: CASSQDTGAGDHYPYEQYF; DNA: TGTGCCAGCAGCCAAGATACTGGGGCAGGGGACCATTACCCCTACGAGCAGTACTTC
J: TRBJ1-2; V: TRBV27; size: NA; D: NA; CDR3: CASSFLQGNGYTF; DNA: TGTGCCAGCAGTTTTTTACAGGGCAATGGCTACACCTTC
J: TRBJ2-5; V: TRBV2; size: NA; D: NA; CDR3: CASIPLGGAQYF; DNA: TGTGCCAGCATTCCATTGGGCGGGGCCCAGTACTTC
J: TRBJ2-1; V: TRBV7-3; size: NA; D: TRBD2; CDR3: CASSLGLVDEQFF; DNA: TGTGCCAGCAGCTTAGGACTAGTGGATGAGCAGTTCTTC
J: TRBJ1-3; V: TRBV5-5; size: few; D: NA; CDR3: CASSLTLGAGNTIYF; DNA: TGTGCCAGCAGCCTTACCCTCGGGGCTGGAAACACCATATATTTT
J: TRBJ1-6; V: TRBV2; size: NA; D: TRBD1; CDR3: CASSEAGQGNSPLHF; DNA: TGTGCCAGCAGTGAAGCGGGACAGGGCAATTCACCCCTCCACTTT
J: TRBJ2-5; V: TRBV28; size: NA; D: NA; CDR3: CAAGVALKETQYF; DNA: TGTGCCGCCGGGGTGGCGTTAAAGGAGACCCAGTACTTC
J: TRBJ1-2; V: TRBV6-4; size: NA; D: TRBD1; CDR3: CARAMVDRVSYGYTF; DNA: TGTGCCAGAGCGATGGTGGACAGGGTATCCTATGGCTACACCTTC
J: TRBJ2-5; V: TRBV6-5; size: NA; D: NA; CDR3: CASSYSGVRGETQYF; DNA: TGTGCCAGCAGTTACTCAGGGGTCCGCGGTGAGACCCAGTACTTC
J: TRBJ1-1; V: TRBV19; size: NA; D: NA; CDR3: CASSINSGTEAFF; DNA: TGTGCCAGTAGTATAAACAGTGGGACTGAAGCTTTCTTT